What follows are 8 T cell receptor beta chains derived from one specimen sequenced in a study of T cells after yellow fever vaccination. From the 5' RACE reads, TCRdb called clonotypes with MiXCR, one entry per CDR3 protein. The sample shows a few hundred thousand distinct CDR3 sequences, roughly 4% of them seen only once. Sequencing was performed on PBMCs, taken 5 days after the yellow fever booster vaccination. The receptors derive from a man aged 18 to 29 who received the YFV17D yellow fever vaccine.

This clonotype was observed many times. This chain links TRBV7-2 with TRBJ1-1, with D maybe TRBD1 (5 bases). The CDR3 is 13 residues long. Trimming left V 3 bases short and J 5 bases short, with 10 bases between. Germline V gives CDR1 SGHTA, CDR2 FQGNSA. This chain's CDR3 is CASSFGAPTEAFF. As DNA, the CDR3 is TGTGCCAGCAGCTTCGGGGCCCCTACTGAAGCTTTCTTT.

This clonotype has only a few counts. The rearrangement uses TRBV12-3 or TRBV12-4 and TRBJ2-1; D call uncertain. The CDR3 consists of 12 residues. Trimming stripped 2 bases from V and 4 bases from J, with 3 bases between. The CDR3 DNA reads TGTGCCAGCAGTTTACCATACAATGAGCAGTTCTTC. This translates into CASSLPYNEQFF.

This clonotype showed up just a few times. This sequence joins TRBV4-3 and TRBJ1-1; D is undetermined. This CDR3 has 12 residues. Germline CDR1 and CDR2: LGHNA and YSLEER. Trimming pared 4 bases from V and 7 bases from J, leaving 10 bases between. The CDR3 sequence: CASSPRRSEAFF. The CDR3 DNA reads TGCGCCAGCAGCCCGCGTCGGAGTGAAGCTTTCTTT.

This clonotype occurred many times. The chain couples TRBV20-1 to TRBJ2-2; TRBD1 aligns across 9 bases. Losses at the gene ends were 2 bases for V and 3 bases for J; bases not matched to a gene: 7. The germline V gene has CDR1 DFQATT and CDR2 SNEGSKA (reference sequence). CDR3 length: 16 amino acids. CDR3 protein: CSARSHGTGYTGELFF. DNA of the CDR3: TGCAGTGCTAGAAGTCACGGGACAGGGTACACCGGGGAGCTGTTTTTT.

The J gene is TRBJ2-3, the V gene TRBV5-8; TRBD2 matches 10 bases. The germline V gene has CDR1 SGHTS and CDR2 YDEGEE. The CDR3 length is 16 residues. With V trimmed by 3 bases and J by 2 bases, 6 bases remained unmatched. The CDR3 is CASSWSGGGHTDTQYF. In DNA form, the CDR3 reads TGTGCCAGCAGCTGGAGCGGGGGGGGTCACACAGATACGCAGTATTTT.

This clonotype was seen a handful of times. This chain joins TRBV12-3 or TRBV12-4 and TRBJ1-1, with D uncertain. V was trimmed by 3 bases and J by 0 bases, leaving 8 bases between them. The CDR3 runs to 14 residues. The CDR3 coding sequence is TGTGCCAGCAGTTTTCAGACAATGAACACTGAAGCTTTCTTT. Its translation is CASSFQTMNTEAFF.

This clonotype was counted a few times. The chain joins TRBV5-1 to TRBJ1-2, with a tentative D call TRBD1 (6 bases). The CDR3 length is 14 residues. The V gene's germline CDR1 is SGHRS and CDR2 YFSETQ. With 2 bases removed from V and 7 bases from J, the gap between germline ends came to 15 bases. The CDR3 loop is CASSLEGEVGGYTF. The DNA of the CDR3 is TGCGCCAGCAGCTTAGAGGGGGAGGTCGGTGGCTACACCTTC.

In this sample, this clonotype turned up many times. V usage is TRBV28 and J usage is TRBJ1-5, with a weak D call TRBD1 (5 bases). The germline gives CDR1 MDHEN, CDR2 SYDVKM. V was shortened by 3 bases and J by 0 bases, with 12 bases between the two germline ends. CDR3 size: 16 residues. CDR3 sequence reads: CASSFRPGHSNQPQHF. CDR3 bases: TGTGCCAGCAGTTTTAGGCCGGGGCATAGCAATCAGCCCCAGCATTTT.